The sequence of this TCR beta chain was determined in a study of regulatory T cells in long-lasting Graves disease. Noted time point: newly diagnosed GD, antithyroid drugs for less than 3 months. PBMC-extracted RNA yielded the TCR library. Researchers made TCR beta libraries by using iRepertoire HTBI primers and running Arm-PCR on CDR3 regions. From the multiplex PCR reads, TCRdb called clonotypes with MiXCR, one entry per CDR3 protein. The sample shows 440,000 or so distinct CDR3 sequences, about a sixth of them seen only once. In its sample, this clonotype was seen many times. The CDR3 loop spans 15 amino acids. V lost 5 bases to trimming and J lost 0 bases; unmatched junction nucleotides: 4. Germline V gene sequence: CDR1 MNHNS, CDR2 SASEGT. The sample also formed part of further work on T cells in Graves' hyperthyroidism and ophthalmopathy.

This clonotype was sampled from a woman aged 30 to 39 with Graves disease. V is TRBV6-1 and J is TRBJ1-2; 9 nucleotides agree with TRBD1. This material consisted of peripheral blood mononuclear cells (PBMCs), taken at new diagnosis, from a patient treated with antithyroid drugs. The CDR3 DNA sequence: TGTGCCAGCAGTACAGGGGGCTCAGCTAACTATGGCTACACCTTC. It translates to CASSTGGSANYGYTF.